This T cell receptor (beta chain) was retrieved from a study of identical twins. General observations from the study: Rather than following the same donors, the conclusions depended on cross-sectional statistical analysis.

TCRdb passed the 5' RACE reads through MiXCR, listing each CDR3 protein once. The sample holds around 510,000 distinct CDR3 sequences, 13% to 15% seen once. About this clonotype: Its antigen is not identified.

The donors were all healthy and Caucasian. In germline, CDR1 is SGDLS, CDR2 YYNGEE. The CDR3 length is 15 residues. V was clipped by 0 bases and J by 4 bases; unmatched bases: 7. The data also belong to a second study, concerning yellow fever vaccine responses in identical twins.

This TCR came from a woman between 18 and 29 years old in good health. The chain couples TRBV9 to TRBJ2-7; 7 nucleotides line up with TRBD1. The sequencing input was CD4+ T cells sorted from blood. In nucleotides, the CDR3 is TGTGCCAGCAGCGTAGACGAGGGGGCGCGGTACGAGCAGTACTTC. Protein product: CASSVDEGARYEQYF.